One T cell receptor (beta chain) is described in this entry. Antigen: not known. The data stem from a study of tumor-infiltrating lymphocytes in primary liver carcinoma. As for the study in general: The number of productive TCRbeta reads per sample ranged from roughly 3.65 to 7.5 million and was similar across tissue types. Study observations and caveats: Blood fell significantly below tumors in its top-250-clone fraction (p = 0.039). Found in all five tumor regions were only about 7.5-25% of top clones.

Starting material of 500 to 600 ng total RNA yielded TCR beta cDNA via a constant-region primer. Employing slightly modified ARM-PCR, three nested multiplex PCR rounds were run, and these gave rise to the TCR beta libraries. Researchers ran the first two PCR rounds for approximately 10 cycles each with TRBV1-TRBV30 forward primers and a C-beta reverse primer. Via MiXCR, TCRdb re-called the multiplex PCR reads, giving one row per CDR3 protein. This repertoire shows under 200,000 distinct CDR3 sequences, 85% found once; its top ten account for approximately 18%. Without any cell sorting, roughly 18-30 mg of bulk tissue yielded co-extracted RNA and DNA. With 0 bases removed from V and 3 bases from J, the gap between germline ends came to 18 bases. This CDR3 is built from 17 residues. The germline V gene encodes CDR1 MGHRA and CDR2 YSYEKL.

The TCR sequence derives from a man aged 35-49 years with primary liver carcinoma and hepatitis B virus infection. Material: tumor tissue from primary liver carcinoma. This chain links TRBV4-1 with TRBJ2-7; no clear D. The CDR3 here is CASSQERSSRSIYEQYF. The CDR3 coding sequence is TGCGCCAGCAGCCAAGAAAGGAGTAGCAGGAGTATCTACGAGCAGTACTTC.